A selection of T cell receptor beta chains follows, all from one sample in a study of blood T cell repertoires in COVID-19. Some clones are missing from TCRdb's copy, which holds only in-frame ones; the method was immunoSEQ multiplex PCR. Among 350,000 to 500,000 clones listed, around nine tenths were seen once. Sequenced: peripheral blood. The source of these receptors is a man younger than 30 with COVID-19, enrolled during active disease. Both conserved end residues are part of each CDR3. D genes are given only for firm matches. Size is stated for part of the rows, as once, few or many counts, or as a class when the clone is expanded.

>TRBJ2-3|NA|NA|TRBV6-5
TGTGCCAGCAAAGGGCGGGGTAGCACAGATACGCAGTATTTT
CASKGRGSTDTQYF
>TRBJ2-2|NA|NA|TRBV7-2
TGTGCCAGCAGCTTACGGCGGGTAAACACCGGGGAGCTGTTTTTT
CASSLRRVNTGELFF
>TRBJ2-5|TRBD2|NA|TRBV5-1
TGCGCCAGCAGCTTGGAGTCGGGGGGGCAAGAGACCCAGTACTTC
CASSLESGGQETQYF
>TRBJ2-7|NA|NA|TRBV6-5
TGTGCCAGCAGTTACGTGAGTAGCGGTTACGAGCAGTACTTC
CASSYVSSGYEQYF
>TRBJ2-2|NA|NA|TRBV7-7
TGTGCTAGCAGCTTAACCGGGATGAGCGGCGGGGAGCTGTTTTTT
CASSLTGMSGGELFF
>TRBJ2-3|NA|few|TRBV10-3
TGTGCCATCAGTGACCCCGGACTTACGGGTACGCAGTATTTT
CAISDPGLTGTQYF
>TRBJ2-1|TRBD1|NA|TRBV5-4
TGTGCCAGTCAAAGGGGGCTCCTTATCTCCTACAATGAGCAGTTCTTC
CASQRGLLISYNEQFF
>TRBJ2-1|TRBD2|NA|TRBV4-1
TGCGCCAGCAGTATCGGACTAGCGGGAGTGGTTGAGCAGTTCTTC
CASSIGLAGVVEQFF
>TRBJ1-1|TRBD1|NA|TRBV10-3
TGTGCCACGAGGCCGACAGGGACCACTGAAGCTTTCTTT
CATRPTGTTEAFF
>TRBJ1-5|NA|few|TRBV7-9
TGTGCCAGCAGCTTAGACGGGGAAGCTCGGCCCCAGCATTTT
CASSLDGEARPQHF
>TRBJ2-1|NA|NA|TRBV30
TGTGCCTGGAGTACGGGAAGCTCCTACAATGAGCAGTTCTTC
CAWSTGSSYNEQFF
>TRBJ1-2|NA|few|TRBV7-3
TGTGCCAGCAGCTTATTGGAGGGGAAATCCTATGGCTACACCTTC
CASSLLEGKSYGYTF
>TRBJ2-2|TRBD2|NA|TRBV3-1/TRBV3-2
TGTGCCAGCAGCCCCTGGGTAGCGGGAAACACCGGGGAGCTGTTTTTT
CASSPWVAGNTGELFF
>TRBJ2-7|TRBD2|NA|TRBV2
TGTGCCAGCAGAGTACTAGCGGAAAGCTCCTACGAGCAGTACTTC
CASRVLAESSYEQYF
>TRBJ1-1|NA|NA|TRBV3-1/TRBV3-2
TGTGCCAGCAGCCAAGGGGCGGAGGGTGAAGCTTTCTTT
CASSQGAEGEAFF
>TRBJ1-2|NA|NA|TRBV5-6
TGTGCCAGCAGCTTCGGGGGGGCATATGGCTACACCTTC
CASSFGGAYGYTF
>TRBJ2-5|TRBD1|few|TRBV7-2
TGTGCCAGCAGCTTAACTGGGACAGGGTTGGGGGGGACCCAGTACTTC
CASSLTGTGLGGTQYF
>TRBJ2-7|NA|once|TRBV28
TGTGCCAGCAGTTTATATGAGGCAGGGAAGGACGAGCAGTACTTC
CASSLYEAGKDEQYF
>TRBJ2-5|TRBD2|NA|TRBV6-5
TGTGCCAGCAGTTACCGGACTAGCGGACAAGAGACCCAGTACTTC
CASSYRTSGQETQYF
>TRBJ2-3|NA|NA|TRBV29-1
TGCAGCGTCCTTTGGCCAGATACGCAGTATTTT
CSVLWPDTQYF
>TRBJ1-4|NA|NA|TRBV28
TGTGCCAGCAGTTTATCGGGGGTCCGCAATGAAAAACTGTTTTTT
CASSLSGVRNEKLFF
>TRBJ1-5|NA|NA|TRBV4-2
TGTGCCAGCAGCCAACAGGGTGGAGCGGGTCAGCCCCAGCATTTT
CASSQQGGAGQPQHF
>TRBJ2-2|TRBD1|NA|TRBV24-1
TGTGCCACCAGTCAAGGGACAGGGCACACCGGGGAGCTGTTTTTT
CATSQGTGHTGELFF
>TRBJ1-4|TRBD1|NA|TRBV5-1
TGCGCCAGCAGCCGGGACAGTACTGAAAAACTGTTTTTT
CASSRDSTEKLFF
>TRBJ2-1|NA|once|TRBV6-5
TGTGCCAGTCAGGGGAAAGCCGATGAGCAGTTCTTC
CASQGKADEQFF
>TRBJ2-7|TRBD2|few|TRBV4-1
TGCGCCAGCAGCCAAGATCCTCTTCGGGGACTAGCGGCCGAGCAGTACTTC
CASSQDPLRGLAAEQYF
>TRBJ1-5|NA|NA|TRBV2
TGTGCCAGCAGTGAACAGGGGTATCAGCCCCAGCATTTT
CASSEQGYQPQHF
>TRBJ2-7|TRBD1|NA|TRBV5-4
TGTGCCAGCAGCTACGGACAGGGGGCCTACGAGCAGTACTTC
CASSYGQGAYEQYF
>TRBJ1-3|NA|few|TRBV19
TGTGCCAGTATCCACCCGGCGGGGTACTCTGGAAACACCATATATTTT
CASIHPAGYSGNTIYF
>TRBJ2-7|TRBD1|NA|TRBV7-9
TGTGCCAGCAGCTTATCTGGTGGGGACAGGACCTCCTACGAGCAGTACTTC
CASSLSGGDRTSYEQYF
>TRBJ2-3|NA|NA|TRBV30
TGTGCCTGGAAGGAGGGCACAGATACGCAGTATTTT
CAWKEGTDTQYF
>TRBJ2-7|NA|NA|TRBV21-1
TGTGCCAGCAGCAAACCCCTCGAGCAGTACTTC
CASSKPLEQYF
>TRBJ2-2|NA|NA|TRBV30
TGTGCCTGGAGGGGGGGAGGTTACACCGGGGAGCTGTTTTTT
CAWRGGGYTGELFF
>TRBJ2-3|TRBD1|NA|TRBV2
TGTGCCAGCAGTGAAGCTGCCGGGACAGGGAGATTCGGCACAGATACGCAGTATTTT
CASSEAAGTGRFGTDTQYF
>TRBJ1-2|NA|NA|TRBV5-1
TGCGCCAGCAGAGGACAAAGACAGGCGGATGGCTACACCTTC
CASRGQRQADGYTF
>TRBJ2-7|NA|NA|TRBV3-1/TRBV3-2
TGTGCCAGCAGCCGGTTGCCAGGTTCCTACGAGCAGTACTTC
CASSRLPGSYEQYF
>TRBJ1-2|TRBD1|NA|TRBV2
TGTGCCGGCAGGGGGACAGGGTATGGCTACACCTTC
CAGRGTGYGYTF
>TRBJ1-2|NA|NA|TRBV5-1
TGCGCCAGCAGCAACGGGACAACTCCTTATGGCTACACCTTC
CASSNGTTPYGYTF
>TRBJ1-1|NA|NA|TRBV3-1/TRBV3-2
TGTGCCAGCAGCGAAACGAACAGGGTTTTTCATGCTGAAGCTTTCTTT
CASSETNRVFHAEAFF
>TRBJ1-5|NA|NA|TRBV12-3/TRBV12-4
TGTGCCAGCAGTTTAGCAACAAATCAGCCCCAGCATTTT
CASSLATNQPQHF
>TRBJ1-5|TRBD1|NA|TRBV28
TGTGCCAGCAGCTCTCCAGGGGGCTTCAATCAGCCCCAGCATTTT
CASSSPGGFNQPQHF
>TRBJ2-5|TRBD1|NA|TRBV19
TGTGCCAGTAGCCCAAAATCCCCGGGACAGGTTAAAGAGACCCAGTACTTC
CASSPKSPGQVKETQYF
>TRBJ1-3|NA|NA|TRBV5-3
TGTGCCAGAAGGGGTCCGGGACACCGAGGAAACACCATATATTTT
CARRGPGHRGNTIYF
>TRBJ2-7|NA|NA|TRBV5-1
TGCGCCAGCAGCTTGGCCCTGGACACCTACGAGCAGTACTTC
CASSLALDTYEQYF
>TRBJ2-7|TRBD1|NA|TRBV11-2
TGTGCCAGCAGCTTAGAGGGTCAGGGGGCGTACGAGCAGTACTTC
CASSLEGQGAYEQYF
>TRBJ2-5|TRBD2|NA|TRBV29-1
TGCAGCGTTCTGGGCGGGGGAGAGACCCAGTACTTC
CSVLGGGETQYF
>TRBJ2-1|TRBD1|once|TRBV19
TGTGCCAGTAGTACTACAGGGGTTAATGAGCAGTTCTTC
CASSTTGVNEQFF
>TRBJ1-1|NA|NA|TRBV7-9
TGTGCCAGCAGACCAGGGATTTCGACTGAAGCTTTCTTT
CASRPGISTEAFF
>TRBJ2-1|TRBD2|NA|TRBV9
TGTGCCAGCAGCGAAGGGACGGGACTAGCGGCCCGGTATGAGCAGTTCTTC
CASSEGTGLAARYEQFF
>TRBJ2-6|NA|NA|TRBV24-1
TGTGCCACCACCGGGCCCAGGGGCTCTGGGGCCAACGTCCTGACTTTC
CATTGPRGSGANVLTF
>TRBJ1-2|NA|NA|TRBV5-6
TGTGCCAGCAGCCCCTCAGGGGCGCGAGATGGCTACACCTTC
CASSPSGARDGYTF
>TRBJ1-4|NA|NA|TRBV6-2/TRBV6-3
TGTGCCAGCAGTTACCGACGCGCGCCAGGGGTTTACGCAACTAATGAAAAACTGTTTTTT
CASSYRRAPGVYATNEKLFF
>TRBJ1-2|TRBD1|once|TRBV11-3
TGTGCCAGCAGCTCGGACAGGGGATCGCCCTATGGCTACACCTTC
CASSSDRGSPYGYTF
>TRBJ2-5|NA|NA|TRBV19
TGTGCCAGTAGGGACCGGACATCCTCCGGAGAGACCCAGTACTTC
CASRDRTSSGETQYF